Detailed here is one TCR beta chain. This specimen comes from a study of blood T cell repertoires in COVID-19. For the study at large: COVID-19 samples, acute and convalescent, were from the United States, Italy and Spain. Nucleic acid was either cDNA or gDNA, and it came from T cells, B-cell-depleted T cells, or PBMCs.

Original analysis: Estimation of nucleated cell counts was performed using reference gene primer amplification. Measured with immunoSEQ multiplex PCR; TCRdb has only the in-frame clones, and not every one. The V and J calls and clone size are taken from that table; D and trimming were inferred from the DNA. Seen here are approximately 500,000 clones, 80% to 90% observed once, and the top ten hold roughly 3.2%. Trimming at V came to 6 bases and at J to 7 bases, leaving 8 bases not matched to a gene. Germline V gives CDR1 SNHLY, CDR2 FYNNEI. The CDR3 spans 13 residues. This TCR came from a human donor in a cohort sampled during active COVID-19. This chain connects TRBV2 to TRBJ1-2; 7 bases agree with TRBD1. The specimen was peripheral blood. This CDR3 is CASRRGRNGGYTF. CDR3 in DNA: TGTGCCAGCAGGAGGGGGCGTAACGGTGGCTACACCTTC. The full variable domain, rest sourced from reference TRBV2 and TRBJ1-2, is EPEVTQTPSHQVTQMGQEVILRCVPISNHLYFYWYRQILGQKVEFLVSFYNNEISEKSEIFDDQFSVERPDGSNFTLKIRSTKLEDSAMYFCASRRGRNGGYTFGSGTRLTVV.